These 9 T cell receptor beta chains originate from one sample sequenced in a study of T cell responses to AZD1222 COVID-19 vaccine. Only in-frame clones appear in the TCRdb table, and some are missing; sequencing was by immunoSEQ multiplex PCR. Of 150,000 to 200,000 clones listed, about 91% are singletons. The material was peripheral blood, obtained 28 days after the second AZD1222 dose. These receptors were obtained from an adult who received the AZD1222 COVID-19 vaccine.

This chain links TRBV2 with TRBJ1-2; D remains ambiguous. Trimming left V 4 bases short and J 2 bases short, with 14 bases between. CDR1 SNHLY and CDR2 FYNNEI come from the germline V gene. This CDR3 has 15 amino acids. In nucleotides, the CDR3 is TGTGCCAGCAGTGGTCTCAATCTGGGAAACTATGGCTACACCTTC. As protein: CASSGLNLGNYGYTF.

This sequence joins TRBV21-1 and TRBJ1-6. TRBV21-1 corresponds to a pseudogene. The CDR3 has 11 amino acids. CDR3 sequence: CASSNKSPLHF. CDR3 coding DNA: TGTGCCAGCAGCAATAAGTCACCCCTCCACTTT.

The chain has TRBV6-5 and TRBJ1-1, with TRBD1 as a possible D gene (5 bases). This CDR3 comprises 13 residues. Deletions cut 11 bases from V and 1 base from J, with 14 bases between. CDR1 and CDR2 (germline): MNHEY, SVGAGI. The CDR3 sequence: CAGRGMGNTEAFF. DNA of the CDR3: TGTGCCGGACGGGGGATGGGGAACACTGAAGCTTTCTTT.

V and J are TRBV7-9 and TRBJ2-1; 10 positions agree with TRBD1. The V and J ends lost 5 bases and 3 bases, in that order; junction bases with no gene match: 10. CDR1 and CDR2 (germline): SEHNR, FQNEAQ (reference sequence). CDR3 size: 17 residues. CDR3 in amino acids: CASSPDRGTPLYNEQFF. The CDR3 DNA sequence: TGTGCCAGCAGCCCGGACAGGGGGACCCCTCTCTACAATGAGCAGTTCTTC.

This rearrangement joins TRBV5-1 to TRBJ2-3, with 9 bases that match TRBD1. Germline trimming cut 4 bases from V and 2 bases from J; bases unmatched to any gene: 5. From germline, CDR1 is SGHRS and CDR2 YFSETQ. The CDR3 spans 15 residues. In DNA form, the CDR3 reads TGCGCCAGCAGCACCCGGGACAGGGCCACAGATACGCAGTATTTT. Protein sequence: CASSTRDRATDTQYF.

J is TRBJ1-5 and V is TRBV18, with D unclear. Germline V gene lookup returns CDR1 KGHSH and CDR2 LQKENI. The CDR3 length is 15 residues. Trimming left V 1 base short and J 4 bases short, with 11 bases between. CDR3 DNA: TGTGCCAGCTCACCACGAGGAGGAAGAAATCAGCCCCAGCATTTT. The encoded protein is CASSPRGGRNQPQHF. The whole variable domain, filled in from reference TRBV18 and TRBJ1-5, reads NAGVMQNPRHLVRRRGQEARLRCSPMKGHSHVYWYRQLPEEGLKFMVYLQKENIIDESGMPKERFSAEFPKEGPSILRIQQVVRGDSAAYFCASSPRGGRNQPQHFGDGTRLSIL.

The V and J genes are TRBV4-1 and TRBJ1-3, with 9 nucleotides matching TRBD1. J lost 0 bases, V lost 1 base, and 1 base had no gene match. The CDR3 runs to 16 residues. The V gene's germline CDR1 is MGHRA and CDR2 YSYEKL. CDR3 loop: CASSQATGGSGNTIYF. The CDR3 DNA reads as TGCGCCAGCAGCCAAGCGACAGGGGGCTCTGGAAACACCATATATTTT.

Written as DNA, the CDR3 is TGTGCCAGCAGCAGGGGTTACTCTGGAAACACCATATATTTT. It encodes CASSRGYSGNTIYF. The V gene is TRBV6-5, the J gene TRBJ1-3; perhaps TRBD1 as D (6 bases). This CDR3 is 14 amino acids long. V gave up 6 bases and J gave up 0 bases, with 9 bases separating them. CDR1 is MNHEY and CDR2 is SVGAGI in the germline V gene.

This sequence joins TRBV27 and TRBJ1-1, with D tentatively TRBD1 (5 bases). The V gene lost 2 bases and the J gene lost 6 bases, with 10 bases spanning the gap. The CDR3 has 13 residues. Per the germline V gene, CDR1 is MNHEY and CDR2 is SMNVEV (reference sequence). DNA for the CDR3: TGTGCCAGCAGTTTAGGGGGATTCGCTGAAGCTTTCTTT. Translated: CASSLGGFAEAFF.